This T cell receptor beta chain came from a study of blood T cell repertoires in COVID-19. V dropped 2 bases and J dropped 6; count of bases not matched to a gene: 12. The germline CDR1 and CDR2 sequences are SEHNR and FQNEAQ (reference sequence). The CDR3 is 16 residues long. This table comes from immunoSEQ multiplex PCR, and its TCRdb copy is limited to in-frame clones, with some not included. The data hold about 88,000 clones, with 70% to 90% observed a single time. This clonotype originated in a woman aged 80 or over with acute or convalescent COVID-19. Source material: peripheral blood. The genes are TRBV7-9 and TRBJ1-2, with 7 bases identical to TRBD1. The CDR3 loop is CASSLRGLGTADGYTF. The CDR3 bases are TGTGCCAGCAGCTTAAGGGGGCTCGGGACAGCGGATGGCTACACCTTC. Full variable domain (outside the CDR3, taken from reference TRBV7-9 and TRBJ1-2): DTGVSQNPRHKITKRGQNVTFRCDPISEHNRLYWYRQTLGQGPEFLTYFQNEAQLEKSRLLSDRFSAERPKGSFSTLEIQRTEQGDSAMYLCASSLRGLGTADGYTFGSGTRLTVV.